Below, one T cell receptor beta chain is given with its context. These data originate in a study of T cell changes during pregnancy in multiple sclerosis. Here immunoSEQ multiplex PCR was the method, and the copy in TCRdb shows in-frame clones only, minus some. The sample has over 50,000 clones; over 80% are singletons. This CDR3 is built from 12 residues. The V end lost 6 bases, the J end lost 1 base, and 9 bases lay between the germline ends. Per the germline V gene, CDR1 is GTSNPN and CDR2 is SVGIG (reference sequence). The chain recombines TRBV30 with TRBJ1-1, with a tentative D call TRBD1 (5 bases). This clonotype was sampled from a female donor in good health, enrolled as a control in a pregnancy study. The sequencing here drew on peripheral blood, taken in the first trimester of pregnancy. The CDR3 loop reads CACWGGNTEAFF. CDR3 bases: TGTGCCTGCTGGGGGGGGAACACTGAAGCTTTCTTT.